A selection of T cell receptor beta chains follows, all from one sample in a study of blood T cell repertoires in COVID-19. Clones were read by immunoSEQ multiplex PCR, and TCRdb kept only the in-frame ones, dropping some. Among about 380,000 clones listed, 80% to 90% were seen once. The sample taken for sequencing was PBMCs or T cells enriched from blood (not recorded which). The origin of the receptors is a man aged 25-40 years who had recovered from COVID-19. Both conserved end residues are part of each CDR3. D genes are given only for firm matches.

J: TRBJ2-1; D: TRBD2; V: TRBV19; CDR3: CASSPGTSGYNEQFF; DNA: TGTGCCAGTAGTCCCGGGACTAGCGGTTACAATGAGCAGTTCTTC
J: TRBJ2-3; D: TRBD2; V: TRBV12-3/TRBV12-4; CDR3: CASSWTSPDTQYF; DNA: TGTGCCAGCAGTTGGACTAGCCCAGATACGCAGTATTTT
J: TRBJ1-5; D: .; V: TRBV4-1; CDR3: CASSQTGPGNQPQHF; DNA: TGCGCCAGCAGCCAAACAGGGCCGGGGAATCAGCCCCAGCATTTT
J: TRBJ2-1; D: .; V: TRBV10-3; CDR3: CAISEIRGGDEQFF; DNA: TGTGCCATCAGTGAAATCAGGGGCGGTGATGAGCAGTTCTTC
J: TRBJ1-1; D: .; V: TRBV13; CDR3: CASSPKMNTEAFF; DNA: TGTGCCAGCAGCCCTAAGATGAACACTGAAGCTTTCTTT
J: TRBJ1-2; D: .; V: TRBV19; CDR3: CATRSVNYGYTF; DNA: TGTGCCACCCGCAGCGTTAACTATGGCTACACCTTC
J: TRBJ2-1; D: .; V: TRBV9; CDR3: CASSVASGRWLRGTYNEQFF; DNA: TGTGCCAGCAGCGTAGCTTCTGGGAGATGGCTTCGGGGGACCTACAATGAGCAGTTCTTC
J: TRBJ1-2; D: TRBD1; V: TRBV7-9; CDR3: CASSQTGGLPYTF; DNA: TGTGCCAGCAGCCAGACAGGGGGGCTTCCCTACACCTTC
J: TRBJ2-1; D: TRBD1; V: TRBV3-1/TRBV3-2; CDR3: CASSQDWDRQFF; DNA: TGTGCCAGCAGCCAAGATTGGGACAGGCAGTTCTTC
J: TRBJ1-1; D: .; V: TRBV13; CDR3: CASSPRGRAEAFF; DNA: TGTGCCAGCAGCCCCAGAGGGAGGGCTGAAGCTTTCTTT
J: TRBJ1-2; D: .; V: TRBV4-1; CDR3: CASSQETGVDSGYTF; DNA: TGCGCCAGCAGCCAGGAAACCGGGGTAGACTCTGGCTACACCTTC
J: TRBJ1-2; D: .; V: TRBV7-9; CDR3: CASSLGLQGRAYGYTF; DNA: TGTGCCAGCAGCTTAGGTTTGCAGGGGAGAGCCTATGGCTACACCTTC